The clone carrying this T cell receptor (beta chain) was picked up a small number of times. J lost 3 bases, V lost 4 bases, and 4 bases had no gene match. Per the germline V gene, CDR1 is SGHVS and CDR2 is FQNEAQ. The CDR3 has 14 amino acids. The sample originates from a study of human T cells and chemical hapten exposure. Regarding time point: patch test 2, 6 weeks after DPC sensitization. Treatment here: therapeutic diphenylcyclopropenone sensitization with weekly scalp DPC. MiXCR, run by TCRdb on the RACE reads, gives a single entry per CDR3 protein. The sample lists more than 90,000 distinct CDR3 sequences; 11% were seen once.

The receptor's source is a woman between 35 and 50 years old with alopecia areata. Some clones in this sample may be carry-over from other donors' samples. The sample was whole blood, taken in connection with sensitization to the hapten diphenylcyclopropenone (DPC). This chain uses TRBV7-8 with TRBJ2-7; 9 nucleotides match TRBD1. The CDR3 region is CASSSGTGYYEQYF. The CDR3 DNA reads TGTGCCAGCAGCTCCGGGACAGGGTACTACGAGCAGTACTTC.